The rows below give T cell receptor beta chains drawn from one sample of a study of cytomegalovirus exposure and HLA in healthy donors. Sequenced by immunoSEQ multiplex PCR; TCRdb stores in-frame clones only, minus some. This table holds about 55,000 clones, around 82% found once. Sequenced material: PBMCs. These receptors all stem from a female donor in good health and CMV-seronegative. The CDR3 runs from the conserved cysteine through the conserved F or W. A D gene is named only where the DNA matches it firmly. Clone size is given for some rows only: seen once, a few or many times, or a class if the clone is expanded.

V	D	J	size	DNA	CDR3
TRBV5-1	-	TRBJ1-2	-	TGCGCCAGCACCATTGGGGGGGGACCTAACTATGGCTACACCTTC	CASTIGGGPNYGYTF
TRBV6-4	-	TRBJ2-5	-	TGTGCCAGCAGTGAGGGGCCCCAAGAGACCCAGTACTTC	CASSEGPQETQYF
TRBV7-2	TRBD1	TRBJ2-5	-	TGTGCCAGCAGCAGGACAGGGGCCGGGGAGACCCAGTACTTC	CASSRTGAGETQYF
TRBV27	-	TRBJ1-1	-	TGTGCCAGCAGCTCAACTATTGGACTGGTAGAAGCTTTCTTT	CASSSTIGLVEAFF
TRBV11-2	TRBD1	TRBJ2-2	-	TGTGCCAGCAGGCCAGGACAGGGTATAAGCGGGGAGCTGTTTTTT	CASRPGQGISGELFF
TRBV28	-	TRBJ2-7	-	TGTGCCAGCAGTTGGACAGCTCACCGGGGTGTCGAGCAGTACTTC	CASSWTAHRGVEQYF
TRBV2	-	TRBJ2-5	few	TGTGCCAGCAGTGAAGCGCTCTGGGGGGCCCAGTACTTC	CASSEALWGAQYF
TRBV5-1	TRBD2	TRBJ2-1	few	TGCGCCAGCAGCGAGAGACGGGCGGGGGGTTTCCTCAATGAGCAGTTCTTC	CASSERRAGGFLNEQFF
TRBV19	-	TRBJ2-3	few	TGTGCCAGTAGTTACGGCAGGGTTGCGACAGATACGCAGTATTTT	CASSYGRVATDTQYF
TRBV6-5	-	TRBJ1-5	once	TGTGCCAGCAGTTTACCCACTCGGGGTGCGGGACAGCCCCAGCATTTT	CASSLPTRGAGQPQHF
TRBV6-1	-	TRBJ2-7	-	TGTGCCAGCAAGCAGGGATATGACGAGCAGTACTTC	CASKQGYDEQYF
TRBV12-5	TRBD1	TRBJ1-4	-	TGTGCTAGTGCCGCCGGGACAGATAATGAAAAACTGTTTTTT	CASAAGTDNEKLFF
TRBV25-1	-	TRBJ2-5	few	TGTGCCAGCAGTGACGACACCCGGGAGCAGTACTTC	CASSDDTREQYF
TRBV21-1	-	TRBJ2-7	-	TGTGCCAGCAGCAAAGTCCGGACGGGGAGCTCCTACGAGCAGTACTTC	CASSKVRTGSSYEQYF
TRBV7-9	-	TRBJ2-6	-	TGTGCCAGTAAGCAGGGAACTGGGGCCAACGTCCTGACTTTC	CASKQGTGANVLTF
TRBV7-9	-	TRBJ1-2	-	TGTGCCAGCAGCTTAGTTTACGGGGGGCCCGTGGGCTACACCTTC	CASSLVYGGPVGYTF
TRBV11-2	-	TRBJ1-2	-	TGTGCCAGCAGCTTATCGGCGGGCCGTTCTGGCTACACCTTC	CASSLSAGRSGYTF
TRBV10-1	TRBD1	TRBJ1-2	-	TGCGCCAGCAGTGACCTTAAGGGACAGGGTAAAGCGTTTTCTGAGGGCTACACCTTC	CASSDLKGQGKAFSEGYTF
TRBV6-5	TRBD1	TRBJ1-5	-	TGTGCCAGCAGTTCCTCATCACGACAGGGAAATCAGCCCCAGCATTTT	CASSSSSRQGNQPQHF
TRBV7-3	-	TRBJ2-5	-	TGTGCCAGCAGCTTAGGGGGGGCCGGGGAGACCCAGTACTTC	CASSLGGAGETQYF
TRBV6-5	TRBD1	TRBJ2-1	-	TGTGCCAGCAGTTATAGGGACAGTCATCTGTTCTTC	CASSYRDSHLFF
TRBV6-1	TRBD1	TRBJ1-1	-	TGTGCCAGCAGTGAGGGGACAGGGGTTTTCATGAACACTGAAGCTTTCTTT	CASSEGTGVFMNTEAFF
TRBV7-2	TRBD1	TRBJ1-1	-	TGTGCCAGCAGCACACGGGACAGGGCGAACACTGAAGCTTTCTTT	CASSTRDRANTEAFF
TRBV2	TRBD2	TRBJ2-2	-	TGTGCCAGCAGCCTAACGGGAGGGAAGCGCCCCAGGAACACCGGGGAGCTGTTTTTT	CASSLTGGKRPRNTGELFF
TRBV5-1	TRBD2	TRBJ2-3	few	TGCGCCAGCAAGAATCTAGCGGGCAGTACAGATACGCAGTATTTT	CASKNLAGSTDTQYF
TRBV5-1	TRBD1	TRBJ2-4	few	TGCGCCAGCAGCTTACAAGTACAGGGGGCGATAGGAAACATTCAGTACTTC	CASSLQVQGAIGNIQYF
TRBV2	-	TRBJ1-6	-	TGTGCCAGCAGTGACGGCGGGACCTTGTTAAGCTCCTATAATTCACCCCTCCACTTT	CASSDGGTLLSSYNSPLHF
TRBV11-2	TRBD1	TRBJ1-1	-	TGTGCCAGCAGATCCCCAGGGGGCCGAGAATGTGAAGCTTTCTTT	CASRSPGGRECEAFF
TRBV29-1	TRBD2	TRBJ2-2	-	TGCAGCGTTTCTCCTAGCGGGGGAGAAAGCACCGGGGAGCTGTTTTTT	CSVSPSGGESTGELFF
TRBV7-7	TRBD2	TRBJ2-7	few	TGTGCTAGCAGCTTCGGACTAGCCTACGAGCAGTACTTC	CASSFGLAYEQYF
TRBV6-1	-	TRBJ1-5	-	TGTGCCAGCATCGGACAGTTCAATCAGCCCCAGCATTTT	CASIGQFNQPQHF
TRBV4-2	-	TRBJ2-7	few	TGTGCCAGCAGCCAAGGAATTAGCCTCTCCTACGAGCAGTACTTC	CASSQGISLSYEQYF
TRBV30	-	TRBJ2-2	once	TGTGCCTGGAGTGCGAGGGAGGTCACCGGGGAGCTGTTTTTT	CAWSAREVTGELFF
TRBV5-1	-	TRBJ1-2	-	TGCGCCAGCAGCTTGGGGTCCCCCCAGGGGCCCTATGGCTACACCTTC	CASSLGSPQGPYGYTF
TRBV2	-	TRBJ1-1	few	TGTGCCAGCAGCCGGGACACATTGAACACTGAAGCTTTCTTT	CASSRDTLNTEAFF
TRBV2	TRBD1	TRBJ2-6	-	TGTGCCAGCAGCAGGCCGGGGACAGGGTCCTCTCCTGGGGCCAACGTCCTGACTTTC	CASSRPGTGSSPGANVLTF
TRBV27	-	TRBJ1-4	once	TGTGCCAGCAGTTATATCCCGGTGGCTAATGAAAAACTGTTTTTT	CASSYIPVANEKLFF
TRBV5-4	TRBD1	TRBJ1-2	few	TGTGCCAGCAGCTTACCGGGACAGTTACGGGGCTACACCTTC	CASSLPGQLRGYTF